This TCR beta chain comes out of a study of T cell changes during pregnancy in multiple sclerosis. This table comes from immunoSEQ multiplex PCR, and its TCRdb copy is limited to in-frame clones, with some not included. The repertoire includes roughly 120,000 clones, approximately 93% of them detected once, and under 7% sits in the top ten. J gave up 7 bases and V 2 bases, and 5 bases lay outside the gene matches. Germline CDR1 is SSHAT and CDR2 is FNYEAQ (reference sequence). The CDR3 totals 16 residues. The genes are TRBV7-7 and TRBJ2-1; 13 bases are a match to TRBD2. The clonotype originates from a female donor with multiple sclerosis, enrolled in a pregnancy study. Sequences were derived from peripheral blood, sampled before pregnancy. DNA of the CDR3: TGTGCCAGCAGCTTACGACTAGCGGGAGGTGTGAATGAGCAGTTCTTC. It encodes CASSLRLAGGVNEQFF.